These 25 T cell receptor beta chains were all obtained from the same sample, sequenced in a study of post-analysis software for immune sequencing data. The library was made from cDNA and included unique molecular identifiers. MiXCR, run by TCRdb on the PCR reads, gives a single entry per CDR3 protein. Here the sample spans around 400,000 distinct CDR3 sequences, more than 30% being singletons. Study-level results: Comparison of patients with controls showed four or five TRBV segments more frequent in patients, TRBV5-6, TRBV5-1 and TRBV20-1 among them.

The antigens these receptors bind are not known. The specimen sequenced was blood. The receptors were gathered from a girl aged 2 to 10 with multiple sclerosis.

V usage is TRBV5-1 and J usage is TRBJ2-7; 7 bases are shared with TRBD2. The junction had 5 bases not matched to a gene; V was cut back by 0 bases and J by 2 bases. Per germline, CDR1 SGHRS and CDR2 YFSETQ. The CDR3 covers 15 residues. CDR3 loop: CASSLEVAGAYEQYF. CDR3 sequence (DNA): TGCGCCAGCAGCTTGGAGGTGGCGGGAGCCTACGAGCAGTACTTC.

This chain connects TRBV2 to TRBJ1-5; weak D call: TRBD1 (5 bases). The ends were cut back, 3 bases at V and 4 bases at J, with 7 bases in the middle. CDR3 length equals 13 residues. Germline assignment: CDR1 SNHLY and CDR2 FYNNEI. CDR3 nucleotide sequence: TGTGCCAGCAGTGATCCAGGGAATCAGCCCCAGCATTTT. As protein: CASSDPGNQPQHF.

V usage is TRBV3-1 and J usage is TRBJ2-3; D not resolved. Deletions cut 0 bases from V and 2 bases from J, with 12 bases between. Per the germline V gene, CDR1 is LGHDT and CDR2 is YNNKEL (reference sequence). This CDR3 region has 16 residues. In DNA form, the CDR3 reads TGTGCCAGCAGCCAAGATCGGGTCGGATACACAGATACGCAGTATTTT. This gives the protein CASSQDRVGYTDTQYF.

This clonotype has only one observation. CDR3 amino acids: CASSFPRRGPHNEQFF. The CDR3 DNA reads as TGTGCCAGCAGTTTCCCAAGACGGGGACCACACAATGAGCAGTTCTTC. This chain links TRBV12-3 or TRBV12-4 with TRBJ2-1; D might be TRBD1 or TRBD2, each matching 5 bases. Trimming stripped 3 bases from V and 5 bases from J, with 17 bases between. CDR3 length equals 16 residues.

V usage is TRBV20-1 and J usage is TRBJ1-4; 7 nucleotides align to TRBD1. CDR1 and CDR2 from the germline V gene are DFQATT and SNEGSKA (reference sequence). Trimming took 6 bases from V and 4 from J; bases not matched to a gene: 11. The CDR3 sequence is 15 residues long. CDR3 sequence: CSASLLTGINEKLFF. CDR3 DNA: TGCAGTGCCTCCCTTCTGACAGGGATTAATGAAAAACTGTTTTTT.

The gene calls are TRBV18 and TRBJ2-1; TRBD1 might be the D (5 bases). This CDR3 spans 11 amino acids. Trimming cost V 3 bases and J 9 bases, with 6 bases left between them. The germline gives CDR1 KGHSH, CDR2 LQKENI. The CDR3 here is CASSPGLEQFF. The CDR3, as DNA: TGTGCCAGCTCACCGGGGCTTGAGCAGTTCTTC.

J is TRBJ1-2 and V is TRBV12-3 or TRBV12-4, with D unresolved. The V end was cut by 3 bases, the J end by 4 bases, with 18 bases between. This CDR3 spans 16 amino acids. The chain's CDR3 is CASSLGTSRAPYGYTF. The CDR3 bases are TGTGCCAGCAGTTTGGGCACATCCCGGGCCCCCTATGGCTACACCTTC.

This rearrangement joins TRBV6-2 or TRBV6-3 to TRBJ2-4, with TRBD2 matching 11 bases. The CDR3 loop spans 14 amino acids. Germline V lookup: CDR1 MNHEY, CDR2 SVGEGT. V dropped 2 bases and J dropped 11; count of bases not matched to a gene: 5. CDR3 amino acids: CASSYPLAGGVQYF. The CDR3, as DNA: TGTGCCAGCAGTTACCCTCTAGCGGGAGGAGTTCAGTACTTC.

This clonotype was detected a few times. The V and J genes are TRBV20-1 and TRBJ2-4; D is unresolved. The J call is in doubt because the DNA end fits TRBJ2-5 better. The CDR3 sequence is 12 residues long. CDR1 is DFQATT, CDR2 SNEGSKA, per germline (reference sequence). The CDR3 region is CSASGLKETQYF. CDR3 DNA sequence: TGCAGTGCTAGCGGTTTGAAAGAGACCCAGTACTTC.

Note on this clonotype: The junction and the germline gene differ at one end; a read error may be behind it. This sequence joins TRBV5-1 and TRBJ1-6, with D hard to call. Germline CDR1 reads SGHRS; CDR2 reads YFSETQ. This CDR3 is built from 16 residues. This CDR3 reads CAGSLRAQGSGSPLHF. CDR3 nucleotide sequence: TGCGCCGGCAGCTTGCGGGCCCAAGGAAGTGGTTCACCCCTCCACTTT.

The rearrangement uses TRBV5-8 and TRBJ1-5; a possible D gene is TRBD1 (6 bases). Germline V CDR1 and CDR2: SGHTS, YDEGEE. V dropped 4 bases and J dropped 0 bases, with 17 bases sitting between them. CDR3 length: 17 residues. In DNA, the CDR3 is TGTGCCAGCAGCCTCATCTACAGGGATTATAGCAATCAGCCCCAGCATTTT. It codes for CASSLIYRDYSNQPQHF.

In its sample, this clonotype was seen a few times. The chain couples TRBV5-1 to TRBJ2-1; D gene ambiguous. Germline values: CDR1 SGHRS, CDR2 YFSETQ. CDR3 length equals 16 residues. The ends were cut back, 0 bases at V and 4 bases at J, with 14 bases in the middle. CDR3 region: CASSLAREVPYNEQFF. CDR3 bases: TGCGCCAGCAGCTTGGCCAGAGAAGTACCTTACAATGAGCAGTTCTTC.

The chain recombines TRBV4-2 with TRBJ2-7; TRBD2 might be the D (5 bases). The CDR3 covers 15 residues. Germline V gene lookup returns CDR1 LGHNA and CDR2 YNFKEQ. Trimming removed 0 bases at V and 4 bases at J, with 13 bases between. CDR3: CASSQEGTSGYEQYF. CDR3 coding DNA: TGTGCCAGCAGCCAAGAAGGTACTAGTGGGTACGAGCAGTACTTC.

V gene TRBV5-4 combines with J gene TRBJ2-6; D gene unclear. Germline V gene sequence: CDR1 SGHNT, CDR2 YYREEE (reference sequence). V was clipped by 10 bases and J by 4 bases, with 21 bases between them. The CDR3 totals 16 residues. The CDR3 loop is CAVNKGSLWGANVLTF. CDR3 DNA: TGTGCCGTAAATAAGGGATCCCTCTGGGGGGCCAACGTCCTGACTTTC. Variable domain in full (rest from reference TRBV5-4 and TRBJ2-6): ETGVTQSPTHLIKTRGQQVTLRCSSQSGHNTVSWYQQALGQGPQFIFQYYREEENGRGNFPPRFSGLQFPNYSSELNVNALELDDSALYLCAVNKGSLWGANVLTFGAGSRLTVL.

The table lists this clonotype with a few counts. The rearrangement links TRBV29-1 to TRBJ2-3; no firm D call. V lost 4 bases to trimming and J lost 1 base, with 3 bases between them. The CDR3 spans 11 residues. The germline gives CDR1 SQVTM, CDR2 ANQGSEA. CDR3 sequence reads: CSVGGTDTQYF. The DNA for the CDR3 is TGCAGCGTTGGTGGCACAGATACGCAGTATTTT.

V usage is TRBV28 and J usage is TRBJ1-2; D is perhaps TRBD1 (6 bases). There are 12 residues in the CDR3. Germline V CDR1 and CDR2: MDHEN, SYDVKM. With 6 bases removed from V and 8 bases from J, the gap between germline ends came to 13 bases. CDR3: CASRTYREGYTF. The CDR3, as DNA: TGTGCCAGCAGAACCTACAGGGAGGGCTACACCTTC.

V usage is TRBV29-1 and J usage is TRBJ2-6; the match to TRBD1 covers 9 bases. From germline, CDR1 is SQVTM and CDR2 ANQGSEA. With V trimmed by 3 bases and J by 1 base, 7 bases remained unmatched. CDR3 size: 17 residues. In DNA, the CDR3 is TGCAGCGTTGAGGGGACAGGGAGGCGGTCTGGGGCCAACGTCCTGACTTTC. Amino acids: CSVEGTGRRSGANVLTF.

The genes are TRBV29-1 and TRBJ2-5, with D perhaps TRBD1 (5 bases). This CDR3 is 13 amino acids long. Germline lookup yields CDR1 SQVTM and CDR2 ANQGSEA. V dropped 6 bases and J dropped 1 base, with 12 bases sitting between them. CDR3 region: CSVKGLLQETQYF. For the CDR3, the DNA is TGCAGCGTCAAGGGGCTACTCCAAGAGACCCAGTACTTC.

This chain links TRBV3-1 with TRBJ2-5; D remains unclear. With the DNA end fitting TRBJ2-7 better, the J assignment may be wrong. The CDR3 runs 12 residues. The germline V gene encodes CDR1 LGHDT and CDR2 YNNKEL (reference sequence). The CDR3 sequence: CASSRRKHEQYF. As DNA, the CDR3 is TGTGCCAGCAGCCGACGGAAGCACGAGCAGTACTTC.

Only a few counts were recorded for this clonotype. The chain uses TRBV18 and TRBJ1-5, with 9 bases aligning to TRBD1. J lost 5 bases, V lost 0 bases, and 5 bases had no gene match. Germline V gives CDR1 KGHSH, CDR2 LQKENI. This CDR3 is 16 amino acids long. CDR3 amino acids: CASSPPGTGSHQPQHF. The CDR3 nucleotides read TGTGCCAGCTCACCACCCGGGACAGGGTCACATCAGCCCCAGCATTTT.

In this sample, this clonotype turned up a few times. CDR3 sequence (DNA): TGTGCCAGCAGTTTTCGAGGTCTCTATGGCTACACCTTC. It translates to CASSFRGLYGYTF. The J gene is TRBJ1-2, the V gene TRBV28; D is undetermined. V was pared by 3 bases and J by 4 bases, with 9 bases between. The CDR3 totals 13 residues. The germline gives CDR1 MDHEN, CDR2 SYDVKM.

This sequence joins TRBV2 and TRBJ2-3; the D gene is possibly TRBD2 (6 bases). Germline V CDR1 and CDR2: SNHLY, FYNNEI. V gave up 3 bases and J gave up 2 bases, with 9 bases separating them. The CDR3 has 14 residues. The CDR3 reads CASSDGGFTDTQYF. CDR3 sequence (DNA): TGTGCCAGCAGTGATGGGGGGTTCACAGATACGCAGTATTTT.

The sample holds a few counts of this clonotype. The chain uses TRBV6-5 and TRBJ1-2; no firm D call. Germline loops: CDR1 MNHEY, CDR2 SVGAGI. Trimming took 2 bases from V and 4 from J, leaving 8 bases between them. The CDR3 contains 13 residues. The CDR3 protein is CASSYAAAYGYTF. Written as DNA, the CDR3 is TGTGCCAGCAGTTACGCCGCAGCCTATGGCTACACCTTC.

The V gene is TRBV10-3, the J gene TRBJ2-5; D perhaps matches TRBD2 (6 bases). With the DNA end fitting TRBJ2-7 better, the J assignment may be wrong. The length of the CDR3 is 12 residues. Germline V gene sequence: CDR1 ENHRY, CDR2 SYGVKD. The CDR3 sequence: CATGGSSYEQYF. CDR3 bases: TGTGCCACCGGAGGGTCCTCCTACGAGCAGTACTTC.

V and J are TRBV20-1 and TRBJ2-1; 12 bases are shared with TRBD2. Germline V gene data show CDR1 as DFQATT and CDR2 as SNEGSKA (reference sequence). This CDR3 has 15 amino acids. The ends lost 1 base at V and 8 bases at J; junction bases unmatched: 6. CDR3 in amino acids: CSARGTSGIRHEQFF. The CDR3, as DNA: TGCAGTGCTAGAGGGACTAGCGGGATTCGGCATGAGCAGTTCTTC.